The T cell receptor (beta chain) under discussion was sequenced for a study of T cells in Graves' hyperthyroidism and ophthalmopathy. At least 3 on the Clinical Activity Score was recorded for ophthalmopathy patients, who also had NOSPECS grade at least 4 and duration under 3 months. Uncontrolled infection, other autoimmune disease, pregnancy or lactation excluded patients. This clonotype was detected many times. V shed 4 bases and J 0 bases; nucleotides not matched to a gene: 1. Per the germline V gene, CDR1 is LGHDT and CDR2 is YNNKEL (reference sequence). The CDR3 has 14 residues. RNA transcripts yielded amplified TCR beta CDR3 regions. Researchers ran a first-round RT-PCR on the TCR CDR3 using the HTBI primer set. TCRdb used MiXCR to reprocess the multiplex PCR reads, holding one entry per CDR3 protein. This table has around 600,000 distinct CDR3 sequences, 13% to 15% appearing once.

This clonotype originated in a woman younger than 35 with Graves' ophthalmopathy. V gene TRBV3-1 combines with J gene TRBJ2-3, with 7 bases that match TRBD2. Sequencing was performed on blood. As DNA, the CDR3 is TGTGCCAGCAGCCTTAGCGGGAGCACAGATACGCAGTATTTT. It codes for CASSLSGSTDTQYF.